These 19 T cell receptor beta chains originate from one sample sequenced in a study of T cells in Graves' hyperthyroidism and ophthalmopathy. Amplified TCR beta CDR3 regions came from RNA transcripts. Initially, a first-round RT-PCR of the TCR CDR3 employed the HTBI primer set. TCRdb independently ran MiXCR on the multiplex PCR reads; one entry per CDR3 protein. Of 300,000 to 400,000 distinct CDR3 sequences detected, approximately 17% appear once; the ten largest clones hold 35% to 50%. The sample consisted of blood. The receptors come from a man between 18 and 29 years old with Graves' ophthalmopathy.

V is TRBV15 and J is TRBJ2-2, with TRBD1 identical over 10 bases. This CDR3 has 16 amino acids. Germline CDR1 and CDR2: LNHNV and YYDKDF (reference sequence). With 4 bases clipped from V and 4 bases from J, the junction kept 6 bases outside the gene matches. DNA for the CDR3: TGTGCCACCAGCATGTTGGGACAGGGGAGCACCGGGGAGCTGTTTTTT. Its translation is CATSMLGQGSTGELFF.

In its sample, this clonotype ranks as medium-sized. The chain recombines TRBV3-1 with TRBJ1-1; 9 positions match TRBD1. V shed 0 bases and J 1 base; nucleotides not matched to a gene: 6. Germline CDR1 LGHDT, CDR2 YNNKEL (reference sequence). The CDR3 spans 17 residues. Here the CDR3 DNA reads TGTGCCAGCAGCCAAGAGTGGCGGGACAGGGCGAACACTGAAGCTTTCTTT. Its protein is CASSQEWRDRANTEAFF.

This clonotype was seen many times. The chain uses TRBV20-1 and TRBJ2-7; 7 nucleotides match TRBD1. The CDR3 extends over 12 amino acids. The V segment lost 7 bases and the J segment 3 bases; nucleotides outside the gene matches: 6. CDR1 and CDR2 (germline): DFQATT, SNEGSKA (reference sequence). CDR3 amino acids: CSGRQGVYEQYF. The CDR3 coding sequence is TGCAGTGGTCGTCAGGGGGTCTACGAGCAGTACTTC.

The chain recombines TRBV14 with TRBJ2-3, with D maybe TRBD1 (5 bases). From germline, CDR1 is SGHDN and CDR2 FVKESK. The CDR3 extends over 14 amino acids. The ends were cut back, 1 base at V and 10 bases at J, with 15 bases in the middle. The CDR3 coding sequence is TGTGCCAGCAGCCAAGGGGGCCCCAGCGTGGCGCAGTATTTT. Its protein product is CASSQGGPSVAQYF.

The CDR3 reads CASSLDSTGANVLTF. In DNA form, the CDR3 reads TGTGCCAGCAGCCTGGACTCCACGGGGGCCAACGTCCTGACTTTC. The chain uses TRBV7-3 and TRBJ2-6, with D possibly matching TRBD2 (5 bases). Trimming shortened V by 5 bases and J by 4 bases, and 12 bases separated the two germline ends. In germline, CDR1 is SGHTA, CDR2 FQGTGA. The CDR3 totals 15 residues.

The gene calls are TRBV6-2 or TRBV6-3 and TRBJ2-1; 11 positions agree with TRBD2. Trimming at V came to 7 bases and at J to 3 bases, leaving 17 bases not matched to a gene. CDR1 is MNHEY, CDR2 SVGEGT, per germline. The CDR3 sequence is 19 residues long. For the CDR3, the DNA is TGTGCCAGCATTCTAGCGGGGGGCCCGCTGATATTCCTCTACAATGAGCAGTTCTTC. It is translated as CASILAGGPLIFLYNEQFF.

V gene TRBV5-1 combines with J gene TRBJ2-3; D unclear. V dropped 0 bases and J dropped 2 bases, with 10 bases sitting between them. Germline V gives CDR1 SGHRS, CDR2 YFSETQ. The CDR3 totals 15 residues. The CDR3 sequence: CASSLVGKHTDTQYF. The DNA for the CDR3 is TGCGCCAGCAGCTTGGTTGGGAAGCACACAGATACGCAGTATTTT.

The chain uses TRBV7-9 and TRBJ1-3; 8 bases align to TRBD1. The CDR3 extends over 14 amino acids. From germline, CDR1 is SEHNR and CDR2 FQNEAQ (reference sequence). Losses at the gene ends were 11 bases for V and 1 base for J; bases not matched to a gene: 7. The CDR3 coding sequence is TGTGCCCTCGGGACAGGTCAATCTGGAAACACCATATATTTT. Translated: CALGTGQSGNTIYF.

The V gene is TRBV18, the J gene TRBJ1-3; possible D gene TRBD1, 5 bases. The CDR3 contains 16 residues. V lost 6 bases and J lost 6, with 21 bases in between. Germline V lookup: CDR1 KGHSH, CDR2 LQKENI. CDR3 sequence (DNA): TGTGCCAGCTCTTATACCTCGACAGCCTTGGAAAACACCATATATTTT. Protein product: CASSYTSTALENTIYF. Full variable domain (rest looked up from reference TRBV18 and TRBJ1-3): NAGVMQNPRHLVRRRGQEARLRCSPMKGHSHVYWYRQLPEEGLKFMVYLQKENIIDESGMPKERFSAEFPKEGPSILRIQQVVRGDSAAYFCASSYTSTALENTIYFGEGSWLTVV.

This clonotype was picked up a small number of times. The rearrangement links TRBV7-8 to TRBJ1-4; no clear D. The CDR3 runs to 15 residues. Germline V gene lookup returns CDR1 SGHVS and CDR2 FQNEAQ. Trimming removed 5 bases from V and 8 bases from J, with 18 bases in between. The DNA for the CDR3 is TGTGCCAGCAGCAATACTATAGCTATAGGAGAAAAACTGTTTTTT. Its protein is CASSNTIAIGEKLFF. Combining the CDR3 with reference TRBV7-8 and TRBJ1-4 gives the whole variable domain GAGVSQSPRYKVAKRGQDVALRCDPISGHVSLFWYQQALGQGPEFLTYFQNEAQLDKSGLPSDRFFAERPEGSVSTLKIQRTQQEDSAVYLCASSNTIAIGEKLFFGSGTQLSVL.

This clonotype occurred a few times. V gene TRBV29-1 combines with J gene TRBJ1-2, with a tentative D call TRBD1 (5 bases). Germline CDR1 and CDR2: SQVTM and ANQGSEA. The CDR3 spans 15 residues. The germline V and J ends were trimmed by 3 bases and 4 bases, with 18 bases remaining between them. This CDR3 reads CSVDLGGGFGYGYTF. CDR3 coding DNA: TGCAGCGTTGACCTGGGGGGGGGGTTCGGCTATGGCTACACCTTC.

This clonotype was detected a few times. The genes are TRBV9 and TRBJ1-6; TRBD1 matches at 9 bases. From germline, CDR1 is SGDLS and CDR2 YYNGEE. V shed 4 bases, J shed 7 bases, and the junction held 12 bases outside the gene matches. The CDR3 contains 17 residues. The chain's CDR3 is CASSPTPDRGYNSPLHF. CDR3 DNA: TGTGCCAGCAGCCCAACGCCGGACAGGGGATACAATTCACCCCTCCACTTT.

This clonotype was detected many times. The chain joins TRBV3-1 to TRBJ1-1; D gene uncertain. Trimming stripped 1 base from V and 6 bases from J, with 12 bases between. Germline CDR1 is LGHDT and CDR2 is YNNKEL (reference sequence). The CDR3 sequence is 14 residues long. Here the CDR3 reads CASSQGWQGPEAFF. CDR3 nucleotide sequence: TGTGCCAGCAGCCAAGGGTGGCAAGGGCCTGAAGCTTTCTTT.

The chain employs TRBV7-2 and TRBJ2-7; 16 nucleotides line up with TRBD2. The germline gives CDR1 SGHTA, CDR2 FQGNSA. V shed 4 bases, J shed 7 bases, and the junction held 4 bases outside the gene matches. The CDR3 runs 15 residues. The CDR3, as DNA: TGTGCCAGCAGCTCGGGACTAGCGGGAGGGGGTGAGCAGTACTTC. Its protein product is CASSSGLAGGGEQYF.

The chain joins TRBV19 to TRBJ1-5, with D possibly being TRBD1 (6 bases). CDR3 length equals 14 residues. Germline CDR1 and CDR2: LNHDA and SQIVND (reference sequence). The V and J ends lost 3 bases and 2 bases respectively, with 8 bases between them. CDR3 sequence: CASSMSGGNQPQHF. The CDR3 nucleotides read TGTGCCAGTAGTATGTCAGGGGGCAATCAGCCCCAGCATTTT.

The gene calls are TRBV10-2 and TRBJ1-2; 7 nucleotides match TRBD1. Germline CDR1 reads WSHSY; CDR2 reads SAAADI. The V gene end was trimmed by 3 bases and the J gene end by 2 bases; junction bases not matched to a gene: 6. The CDR3 is 15 amino acids. The CDR3 region is CASSDLPQGNYGYTF. The CDR3, as DNA: TGCGCCAGCAGTGACCTCCCACAGGGGAACTATGGCTACACCTTC.

The CDR3 loop is CASSTAGGSNEKLFF. The CDR3 DNA is TGTGCCAGTAGTACCGCTGGGGGGTCTAATGAAAAACTGTTTTTT. The chain carries TRBV19 and TRBJ1-4, with D maybe TRBD1 (5 bases). With 4 bases removed from V and 3 bases from J, the gap between germline ends came to 12 bases. Germline CDR1 LNHDA, CDR2 SQIVND (reference sequence). The length of the CDR3 is 15 residues.

A note on this clonotype: With a much larger clone just one base away, this may be a read error. The V gene is TRBV6-2 or TRBV6-3, the J gene TRBJ1-2; TRBD1 might be the D (5 bases). The CDR3 extends over 16 amino acids. Per the germline V gene, CDR1 is MNHEY and CDR2 is SVGEGT. CDR3 DNA sequence: TGTGCCAGCAGTCAACGAATTGACAGAGTAATCTATGGCCACACCTTC. Translated: CASSQRIDRVIYGHTF.

This chain connects TRBV5-1 to TRBJ2-5; either TRBD1 or TRBD2 may fit D (6 bases each). The CDR3 consists of 18 residues. CDR1 is SGHRS, CDR2 YFSETQ, per germline. Deletions cut 3 bases from V and 1 base from J, with 22 bases between. The DNA for the CDR3 is TGCGCCAGCAGCTGGAGCAGGGGCGGGACCACGGCCCAAGAGACCCAGTACTTC. Its protein product is CASSWSRGGTTAQETQYF.